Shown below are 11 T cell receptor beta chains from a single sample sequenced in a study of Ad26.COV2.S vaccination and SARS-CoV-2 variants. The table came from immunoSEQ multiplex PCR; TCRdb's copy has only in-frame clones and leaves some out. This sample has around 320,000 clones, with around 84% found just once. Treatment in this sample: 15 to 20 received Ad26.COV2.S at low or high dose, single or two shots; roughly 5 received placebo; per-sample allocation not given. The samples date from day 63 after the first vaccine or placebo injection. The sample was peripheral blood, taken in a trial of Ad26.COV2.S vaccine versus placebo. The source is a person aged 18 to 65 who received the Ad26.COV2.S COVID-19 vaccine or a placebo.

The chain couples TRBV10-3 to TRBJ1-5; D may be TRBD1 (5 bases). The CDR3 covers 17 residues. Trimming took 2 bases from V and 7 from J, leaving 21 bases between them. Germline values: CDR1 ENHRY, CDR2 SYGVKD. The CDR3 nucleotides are TGTGCCATCAGTGAGGGGGTAAGTGACCCCCGGGGGCAGCCCCAGCATTTT. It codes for CAISEGVSDPRGQPQHF.

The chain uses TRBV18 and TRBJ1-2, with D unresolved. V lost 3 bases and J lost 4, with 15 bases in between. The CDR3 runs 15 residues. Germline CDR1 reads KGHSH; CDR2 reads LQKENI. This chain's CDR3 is CASSPQDRPVYGYTF. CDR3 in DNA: TGTGCCAGCTCACCCCAGGACCGCCCGGTCTATGGCTACACCTTC.

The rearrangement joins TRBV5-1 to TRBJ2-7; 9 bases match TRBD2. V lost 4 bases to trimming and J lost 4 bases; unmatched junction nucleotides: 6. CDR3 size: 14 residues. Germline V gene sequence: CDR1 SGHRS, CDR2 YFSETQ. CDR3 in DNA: TGCGCCAGCAGCGGGGCTAGCGGGAATTACGAGCAGTACTTC. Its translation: CASSGASGNYEQYF.

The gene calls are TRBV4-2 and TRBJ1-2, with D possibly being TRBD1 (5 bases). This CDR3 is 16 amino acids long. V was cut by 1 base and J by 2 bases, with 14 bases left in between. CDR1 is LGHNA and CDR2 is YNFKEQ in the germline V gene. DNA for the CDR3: TGTGCCAGCAGCCAAGCTAGTGGGGGGAACAACTATGGCTACACCTTC. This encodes CASSQASGGNNYGYTF.

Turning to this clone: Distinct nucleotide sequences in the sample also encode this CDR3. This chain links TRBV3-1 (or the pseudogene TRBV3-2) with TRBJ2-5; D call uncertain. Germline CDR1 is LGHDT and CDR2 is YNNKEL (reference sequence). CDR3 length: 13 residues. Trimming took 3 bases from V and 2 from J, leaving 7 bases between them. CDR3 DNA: TGTGCCAGCAGCCAGGCTTTGCAAGAGACCCAGTACTTC. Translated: CASSQALQETQYF.

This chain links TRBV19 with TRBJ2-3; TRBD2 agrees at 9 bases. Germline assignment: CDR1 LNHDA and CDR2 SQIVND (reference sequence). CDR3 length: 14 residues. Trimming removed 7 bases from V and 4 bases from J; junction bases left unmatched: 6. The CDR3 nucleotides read TGTGCCAGTACCCGGACTAGCGTATCAGATACGCAGTATTTT. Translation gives CASTRTSVSDTQYF.

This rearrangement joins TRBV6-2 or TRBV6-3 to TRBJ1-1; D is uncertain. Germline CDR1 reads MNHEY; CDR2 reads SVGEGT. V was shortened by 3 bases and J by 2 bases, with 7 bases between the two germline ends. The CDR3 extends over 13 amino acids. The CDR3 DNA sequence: TGTGCCAGCAGTTATTACACCAACACTGAAGCTTTCTTT. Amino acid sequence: CASSYYTNTEAFF.

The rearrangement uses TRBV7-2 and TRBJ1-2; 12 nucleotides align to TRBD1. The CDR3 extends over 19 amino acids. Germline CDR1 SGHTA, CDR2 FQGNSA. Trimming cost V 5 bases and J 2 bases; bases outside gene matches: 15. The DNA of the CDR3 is TGTGCCAGCAGCGCACACAACCGGGACAGGGGGCCCGGGAACTATGGCTACACCTTC. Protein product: CASSAHNRDRGPGNYGYTF.

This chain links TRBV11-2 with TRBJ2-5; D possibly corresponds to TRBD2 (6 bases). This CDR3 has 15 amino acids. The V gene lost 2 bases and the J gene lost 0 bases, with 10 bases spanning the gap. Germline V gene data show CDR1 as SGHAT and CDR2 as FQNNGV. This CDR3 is CASSLSGSHQETQYF. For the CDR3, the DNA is TGTGCCAGCAGCTTAAGCGGGTCGCACCAAGAGACCCAGTACTTC. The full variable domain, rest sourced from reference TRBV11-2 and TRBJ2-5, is EAGVAQSPRYKIIEKRQSVAFWCNPISGHATLYWYQQILGQGPKLLIQFQNNGVVDDSQLPKDRFSAERLKGVDSTLKIQPAKLEDSAVYLCASSLSGSHQETQYFGPGTRLLVL.

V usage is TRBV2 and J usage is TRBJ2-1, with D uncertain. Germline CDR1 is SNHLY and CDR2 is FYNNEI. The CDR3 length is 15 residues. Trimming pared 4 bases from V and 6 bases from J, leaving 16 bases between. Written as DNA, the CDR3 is TGTGCCAGCAGTGGCCGGGTTAAAGGCGGCAATGAGCAGTTCTTC. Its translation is CASSGRVKGGNEQFF.

The CDR3: CASSPRRGEPQHF. CDR3 DNA sequence: TGTGCCAGCTCACCACGGCGGGGGGAGCCCCAGCATTTT. The chain couples TRBV18 to TRBJ1-5, with D possibly TRBD1 on 5 matching bases. Germline CDR1 KGHSH, CDR2 LQKENI. The CDR3 has 13 amino acids. V lost 1 base and J 8 bases, leaving 9 bases between the germline ends.